One sample yielded the 30 T cell receptor beta chains listed below, sequenced in a study of spatial heterogeneity in lung cancer. Using its own MiXCR run on the 5' RACE reads, TCRdb lists one record per CDR3 protein. The data contain about 30,000 distinct CDR3 sequences, 7.1% of them singletons. Time point described: sample taken at primary tumor resection. Study-level points and caveats: In tumors, expanded intratumoral alpha and beta TCR counts tracked mutation counts.

These receptors have no known antigen. Sequencing was performed on lung tumor tissue, taken at surgery. Source of these receptors: a male donor with early-stage non-small cell lung cancer.

This chain joins TRBV7-9 and TRBJ2-7; the D call may be TRBD1 or TRBD2 (7 bases each). This CDR3 region has 18 residues. Germline V gene sequence: CDR1 SEHNR, CDR2 FQNEAQ (reference sequence). V was clipped by 6 bases and J by 0 bases, with 24 bases between them. As DNA, the CDR3 is TGTGCCAGCAGGTGTTGCCCCTTCAGGGGGGGCTTCTCCTACGAGCAGTACTTC. Translating it yields CASRCCPFRGGFSYEQYF.

Many counts were recorded for this clonotype. J is TRBJ2-7 and V is TRBV28; tentatively, D is TRBD2 (5 bases). This CDR3 is built from 14 residues. Germline CDR1 reads MDHEN; CDR2 reads SYDVKM. The ends were cut back, 3 bases at V and 3 bases at J, with 12 bases in the middle. The CDR3 DNA sequence: TGTGCCAGCAGTTTTTTGGGAGAAGGCTACGAGCAGTACTTC. Residues: CASSFLGEGYEQYF.

At least ten counts were recorded for this clonotype. V usage is TRBV15 and J usage is TRBJ1-4, with no clear D. In germline, CDR1 is LNHNV, CDR2 YYDKDF (reference sequence). Trimming pared 4 bases from V and 8 bases from J, leaving 14 bases between. This CDR3 is built from 14 residues. The CDR3 loop is CATSTLQRDEKLFF. The CDR3 nucleotides are TGTGCCACCAGCACCCTGCAGAGAGACGAAAAACTGTTTTTT. Full variable domain (missing parts from reference TRBV15 and TRBJ1-4): DAMVIQNPRYQVTQFGKPVTLSCSQTLNHNVMYWYQQKSSQAPKLLFHYYDKDFNNEADTPDNFQSRRPNTSFCFLDIRSPGLGDTAMYLCATSTLQRDEKLFFGSGTQLSVL.

This clonotype was detected many times. V gene TRBV28 combines with J gene TRBJ1-1; no firm D call. Germline lookup yields CDR1 MDHEN and CDR2 SYDVKM. There are 12 residues in the CDR3. Trimming took 5 bases from V and 1 from J, leaving 5 bases between them. This chain's CDR3 is CASSQRNTEAFF. CDR3 nucleotide sequence: TGTGCCAGCAGTCAGAGGAACACTGAAGCTTTCTTT.

This sequence joins TRBV7-2 and TRBJ2-5; 8 bases align to TRBD2. With V trimmed by 1 base and J by 1 base, 8 bases remained unmatched. The CDR3 sequence is 17 residues long. From germline, CDR1 is SGHTA and CDR2 FQGNSA. The CDR3 region is CASSLVPAGGSQETQYF. CDR3 in DNA: TGTGCCAGCAGCTTAGTCCCGGCGGGAGGATCCCAAGAGACCCAGTACTTC.

In this sample, this clonotype turned up many times. This chain uses TRBV20-1 with TRBJ1-4; a weak D match, TRBD1 (6 bases). This CDR3 has 13 residues. The germline V gene has CDR1 DFQATT and CDR2 SNEGSKA (reference sequence). Trimming stripped 5 bases from V and 7 bases from J, with 14 bases between. The CDR3 is CSAWTAEGEKLFF. In DNA, the CDR3 is TGCAGTGCTTGGACAGCGGAGGGTGAAAAACTGTTTTTT.

This clonotype was seen ten or more times. The chain joins TRBV6-5 to TRBJ2-7; 9 bases align to TRBD1. CDR3 length equals 13 residues. Germline V CDR1 and CDR2: MNHEY, SVGAGI. Trimming cost V 5 bases and J 2 bases; bases outside gene matches: 1. For the CDR3, the DNA is TGTGCCAGCAGTGACAGGGGGGCCTACGAGCAGTACTTC. It codes for CASSDRGAYEQYF.

This clonotype is labeled medium-sized. This chain joins TRBV28 and TRBJ1-4, with 7 bases aligning to TRBD1. Germline CDR1 reads MDHEN; CDR2 reads SYDVKM. This CDR3 region has 15 residues. Trimming at V came to 1 base and at J to 7 bases, leaving 6 bases not matched to a gene. CDR3 nucleotides: TGTGCCAGCAGTTTATTAGGGGGCGAGGGTGAAAAACTGTTTTTT. Its protein product is CASSLLGGEGEKLFF. Together with reference TRBV28 and TRBJ1-4, the CDR3 gives the full variable domain: DVKVTQSSRYLVKRTGEKVFLECVQDMDHENMFWYRQDPGLGLRLIYFSYDVKMKEKGDIPEGYSVSREKKERFSLILESASTNQTSMYLCASSLLGGEGEKLFFGSGTQLSVL.

This clonotype was observed a few times. V is TRBV20-1 and J is TRBJ2-2; 8 bases are shared with TRBD2. This CDR3 has 14 amino acids. The V gene end was trimmed by 6 bases and the J gene end by 4 bases; junction bases not matched to a gene: 7. The germline V gene encodes CDR1 DFQATT and CDR2 SNEGSKA (reference sequence). The CDR3 DNA sequence: TGCAGTGCGAAGTCCGGGACTAGCACCGGGGAGCTGTTTTTT. Translation: CSAKSGTSTGELFF.

This clonotype was seen at least ten times. V and J are TRBV12-3 or TRBV12-4 and TRBJ2-5; TRBD2 matches 8 bases. The CDR3 runs 14 residues. The J segment lost 10 bases and the V segment lost 7 bases, leaving 14 bases of the junction unmatched. Here the CDR3 reads CASTRDAGTSNQYF. The CDR3 DNA reads as TGTGCCAGCACCAGAGATGCCGGGACTAGTAACCAGTACTTC.

Ten or more counts support this clonotype. This chain connects TRBV13 to TRBJ2-7, with 9 nucleotides matching TRBD2. V gave up 6 bases and J gave up 5 bases; unmatched junction bases: 8. Germline V gives CDR1 PRHDT, CDR2 FYEKMQ (reference sequence). The CDR3 contains 14 residues. The CDR3 sequence: CASSSTGTSNEQYF. The CDR3 bases are TGTGCCAGCAGTTCTACCGGGACTAGCAACGAGCAGTACTTC.

The chain couples TRBV7-9 to TRBJ1-5; D is ambiguous. The CDR3 totals 14 residues. CDR1 SEHNR and CDR2 FQNEAQ come from the germline V gene (reference sequence). V was trimmed by 2 bases and J by 3 bases, leaving 8 bases between them. In DNA form, the CDR3 reads TGTGCCAGCAGCTTAAACGGCAACAATCAGCCCCAGCATTTT. Translated: CASSLNGNNQPQHF.

This clonotype was observed a handful of times. The chain recombines TRBV12-3 or TRBV12-4 with TRBJ1-5; D may be TRBD1 (5 bases). V dropped 6 bases and J dropped 0 bases, with 12 bases sitting between them. This CDR3 contains 15 residues. CDR3 protein: CASSLGTDSNQPQHF. The CDR3 coding sequence is TGTGCCAGCAGCCTTGGGACGGATAGCAATCAGCCCCAGCATTTT.

At least ten counts were recorded for this clonotype. The rearrangement links TRBV24-1 to TRBJ1-6; 7 positions match TRBD1. Germline assignment: CDR1 KGHDR and CDR2 SFDVKD. J lost 6 bases, V lost 6 bases, and 4 bases had no gene match. This CDR3 contains 14 residues. CDR3 amino acids: CATSKGAPNSPLHF. The CDR3 DNA reads as TGTGCCACCAGTAAGGGGGCGCCTAATTCACCCCTCCACTTT.

The genes are TRBV5-1 and TRBJ1-5; perhaps TRBD1 as D (6 bases). The CDR3 is made up of 17 amino acids. Germline V CDR1 and CDR2: SGHRS, YFSETQ. V was shortened by 0 bases and J by 1 base, with 14 bases between the two germline ends. The DNA of the CDR3 is TGCGCCAGCAGCTTGGGCCAGGGGAGCGGAAGCAATCAGCCCCAGCATTTT. Translated, it gives CASSLGQGSGSNQPQHF. The whole variable domain, remainder taken from reference TRBV5-1 and TRBJ1-5, is KAGVTQTPRYLIKTRGQQVTLSCSPISGHRSVSWYQQTPGQGLQFLFEYFSETQRNKGNFPGRFSGRQFSNSRSEMNVSTLELGDSALYLCASSLGQGSGSNQPQHFGDGTRLSIL.

Many counts were recorded for this clonotype. This chain uses TRBV7-2 with TRBJ2-7; D gene uncertain. Germline CDR1 and CDR2: SGHTA and FQGNSA. This CDR3 spans 13 amino acids. V lost 5 bases, J lost 10 bases, and 18 bases lay in between. The CDR3 sequence is CASSARGWAFQYF. The CDR3 DNA reads TGTGCCAGCAGCGCCCGAGGATGGGCATTTCAGTACTTC.

Ten or more counts support this clonotype. The chain uses TRBV4-2 and TRBJ1-1, with a tentative D call TRBD1 (5 bases). The CDR3 runs to 13 residues. V lost 5 bases and J lost 1, with 8 bases in between. CDR1 is LGHNA and CDR2 is YNFKEQ in the germline V gene. Here the CDR3 DNA reads TGTGCCAGCAGCTTTACAGGGAACACTGAAGCTTTCTTT. It encodes CASSFTGNTEAFF.

The chain couples TRBV6-6 to TRBJ1-1, with D maybe TRBD1 (6 bases). Per the germline V gene, CDR1 is MNHNY and CDR2 is SVGAGI (reference sequence). The CDR3 length is 12 residues. Trimming pared 5 bases from V and 7 bases from J, leaving 11 bases between. The CDR3 nucleotides read TGTGCCAGCAGTGAACAGGGACTTGAAGCTTTCTTT. This codes for CASSEQGLEAFF.

This clonotype has a count of ten or more. This chain links TRBV4-1 with TRBJ2-7; TRBD1 is a possible D gene (5 bases). CDR1 and CDR2 (germline): MGHRA, YSYEKL. The V gene lost 0 bases and the J gene lost 5 bases, with 32 bases spanning the gap. The length of the CDR3 is 21 residues. The CDR3 sequence: CASSQDRPVAGPMGWGNEQYF. The CDR3 DNA reads as TGCGCCAGCAGCCAAGATCGGCCCGTGGCAGGGCCGATGGGGTGGGGAAACGAGCAGTACTTC.

The rearrangement joins TRBV30 to TRBJ1-1; D is perhaps TRBD1 (6 bases). Germline V lookup: CDR1 GTSNPN, CDR2 SVGIG (reference sequence). The CDR3 totals 17 residues. Trimming took 3 bases from V and 2 from J, leaving 22 bases between them. CDR3 amino acids: CAWRRPPYWTENTEAFF. The CDR3 coding sequence is TGTGCCTGGAGGAGACCCCCCTATTGGACAGAAAACACTGAAGCTTTCTTT.

Notes on this clonotype: Just one base apart from a much larger clone, this may be a read error. The chain recombines TRBV20-1 with TRBJ1-1; no definite D call. Germline V CDR1 and CDR2: DFQATT, SNEGSKA (reference sequence). This CDR3 comprises 15 residues. Trimming pared 3 bases from V and 0 bases from J, leaving 14 bases between. DNA of the CDR3: TGCAGTGCTAGGGCCCCGAGAGTTCTGAACACTGAAGCTTTCTTT. It translates to CSARAPRVLNTEAFF.

This clonotype was picked up many times. The chain links TRBV12-3 or TRBV12-4 to TRBJ1-2; TRBD1 matches at 7 bases. V was clipped by 6 bases and J by 0 bases; unmatched bases: 10. This CDR3 is 16 amino acids long. The CDR3 nucleotides are TGTGCCAGCAGCAATGATTTCGGACAGGCTAACTATGGCTACACCTTC. Its translation: CASSNDFGQANYGYTF.

The chain couples TRBV3-1 to TRBJ1-1, with D possibly matching TRBD1 (6 bases). Germline values: CDR1 LGHDT, CDR2 YNNKEL (reference sequence). Trimming removed 1 base from V and 7 bases from J, with 13 bases in between. The CDR3 covers 14 residues. The CDR3 DNA reads TGTGCCAGCAGCCAAGCCCTGACAGGTATTGAAGCTTTCTTT. This encodes CASSQALTGIEAFF.

This clonotype was detected many times. The rearrangement joins TRBV7-2 to TRBJ1-2; no reliable D call. CDR1 is SGHTA and CDR2 is FQGNSA in the germline V gene. This CDR3 comprises 13 residues. Trimming stripped 6 bases from V and 3 bases from J, with 11 bases between. CDR3 nucleotide sequence: TGTGCCAGCAGTTCAGGACGGGACTATGGCTACACCTTC. Its protein product is CASSSGRDYGYTF.

This clonotype was counted many times. The V call is TRBV19, the J call TRBJ2-1; 12 nucleotides match TRBD2. After removal of 4 bases from V and 8 bases from J, the junction contained 3 bases not matched to a gene. The CDR3 runs 14 residues. Germline values: CDR1 LNHDA, CDR2 SQIVND (reference sequence). CDR3 DNA: TGTGCCAGTAGTACCGGACTAGCGGGGTATGAGCAGTTCTTC. This translates into CASSTGLAGYEQFF.

This clonotype was observed many times. This rearrangement joins TRBV20-1 to TRBJ2-7, with D maybe TRBD1 (6 bases). Germline V gene lookup returns CDR1 DFQATT and CDR2 SNEGSKA (reference sequence). This CDR3 is 17 amino acids long. The germline V and J ends were trimmed by 2 bases and 1 base, with 21 bases remaining between them. The DNA for the CDR3 is TGCAGTGCTAGAAACTACTTTCAGGGGTTAGGGTCCTACGAGCAGTACTTC. The encoded protein is CSARNYFQGLGSYEQYF.

In this sample, this clonotype turned up many times. The J gene is TRBJ2-2, the V gene TRBV6-1; D gene unclear. Trimming stripped 6 bases from V and 6 bases from J, with 8 bases between. The length of the CDR3 is 12 residues. Germline V gives CDR1 MNHNS, CDR2 SASEGT. The CDR3 nucleotides read TGTGCCAGCAGGCGCATATCCGGGGAGCTGTTTTTT. It translates to CASRRISGELFF.

This clonotype has only a few counts. The chain links TRBV11-3 to TRBJ2-1; TRBD2 is a possible D gene (5 bases). Germline CDR1 and CDR2: SGHNT and YENEEA. The V gene lost 6 bases and the J gene lost 0 bases, with 9 bases spanning the gap. The CDR3 has 14 residues. DNA of the CDR3: TGTGCCAGCAGTCGGGATTCCTCCTACAATGAGCAGTTCTTC. Translation gives CASSRDSSYNEQFF.

This clonotype was observed at least ten times. The V call is TRBV24-1, the J call TRBJ1-4, with no clear D. The CDR3 has 13 residues. The V and J ends lost 4 bases and 7 bases respectively, with 9 bases between them. CDR1 is KGHDR, CDR2 SFDVKD, per germline. The CDR3 DNA follows: TGTGCCACCAGTGACAGCCGCTCTGAAAAACTGTTTTTT. The encoded protein is CATSDSRSEKLFF.

This clonotype was recorded at least ten times. The rearrangement links TRBV10-3 to TRBJ2-7; TRBD1 is a possible D gene (6 bases). Trimming removed 7 bases from V and 5 bases from J, with 9 bases in between. CDR1 and CDR2 (germline): ENHRY, SYGVKD. The CDR3 runs 11 residues. This chain's CDR3 is CAIKTGNEQYF. The CDR3 region has the DNA TGTGCCATCAAAACAGGGAACGAGCAGTACTTC.